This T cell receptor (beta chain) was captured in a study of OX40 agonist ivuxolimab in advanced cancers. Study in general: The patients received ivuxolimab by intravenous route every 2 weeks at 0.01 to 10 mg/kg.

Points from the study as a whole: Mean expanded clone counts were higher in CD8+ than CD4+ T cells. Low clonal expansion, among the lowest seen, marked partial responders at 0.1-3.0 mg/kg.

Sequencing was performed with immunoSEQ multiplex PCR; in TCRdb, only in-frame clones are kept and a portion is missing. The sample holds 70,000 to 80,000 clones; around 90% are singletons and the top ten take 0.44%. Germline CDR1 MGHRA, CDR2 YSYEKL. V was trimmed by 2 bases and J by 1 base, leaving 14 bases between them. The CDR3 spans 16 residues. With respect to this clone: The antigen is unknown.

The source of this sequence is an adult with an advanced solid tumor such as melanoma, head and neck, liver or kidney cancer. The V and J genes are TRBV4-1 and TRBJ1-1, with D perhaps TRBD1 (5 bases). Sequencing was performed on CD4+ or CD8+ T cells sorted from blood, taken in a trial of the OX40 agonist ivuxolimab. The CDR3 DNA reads TGCGCCAGCAGCCAACCTTCTCGAGACAGGAACACTGAAGCTTTCTTT. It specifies CASSQPSRDRNTEAFF.